The rows below give T cell receptor beta chains drawn from one sample of a study of blood T cell repertoires in COVID-19. Repertoires were generated with immunoSEQ multiplex PCR, while TCRdb's copy carries only in-frame clones and drops some. This table holds about 100,000 clones, roughly 80% found once. The sequenced sample consisted of peripheral blood. All receptors derive from a man between 65 and 85 years old with active or convalescent COVID-19. The CDR3 runs from the conserved cysteine through the conserved F or W. Fields, in order: CDR3 DNA, CDR3 protein, J gene, V gene, clone size, D gene. A D gene is named only where the DNA matches it firmly. Clone size appears in some rows only: once, few, many, or a class for an expanded clone.

CDR3 DNA: TGTGCCAGTAGCAAAGGAACCCTAGGTGAAAAACTGTTTTTT
CDR3 protein: CASSKGTLGEKLFF
J gene: TRBJ1-4
V gene: TRBV19
clone size: NA
D gene: NA

CDR3 DNA: TGTGCCAGCAGCCAAGGACAGGTTATGGGAGCTTTCTTT
CDR3 protein: CASSQGQVMGAFF
J gene: TRBJ1-1
V gene: TRBV3-1/TRBV3-2
clone size: few
D gene: NA

CDR3 DNA: TGTGCCAGCAGTTACTCTGTAGCGTTCTACGAGCAGTACTTC
CDR3 protein: CASSYSVAFYEQYF
J gene: TRBJ2-7
V gene: TRBV28
clone size: NA
D gene: NA

CDR3 DNA: TGTGCCAGCAGTTACAACCCCTCGGGAGGGGCTGGGGCCAACGTCCTGACTTTC
CDR3 protein: CASSYNPSGGAGANVLTF
J gene: TRBJ2-6
V gene: TRBV6-2/TRBV6-3
clone size: NA
D gene: TRBD2

CDR3 DNA: TGTGCCAGCAGTGGAACGCGGACAGTGAACACTGAAGCTTTCTTT
CDR3 protein: CASSGTRTVNTEAFF
J gene: TRBJ1-1
V gene: TRBV27
clone size: NA
D gene: NA

CDR3 DNA: TGTGCCAGCAGCTACCACAGAGAAGAGACCCAGTACTTC
CDR3 protein: CASSYHREETQYF
J gene: TRBJ2-5
V gene: TRBV7-3
clone size: NA
D gene: NA

CDR3 DNA: TGTGCCAGCAGTTTATCGAGGGCGACAAAAGGCACCTTC
CDR3 protein: CASSLSRATKGTF
J gene: TRBJ1-2
V gene: TRBV27
clone size: NA
D gene: NA

CDR3 DNA: TGTGCCTGGAGTCGGGGACAGGGGAGTAGCACCGGGGAGCTGTTTTTT
CDR3 protein: CAWSRGQGSSTGELFF
J gene: TRBJ2-2
V gene: TRBV30
clone size: NA
D gene: TRBD1

CDR3 DNA: TGTGCCAGCAGCAAAGTGGGACTAGCGGGAGGTAGAGGGGGGGAGCTGTTTTTT
CDR3 protein: CASSKVGLAGGRGGELFF
J gene: TRBJ2-2
V gene: TRBV21-1
clone size: NA
D gene: NA

CDR3 DNA: TGTGCCAGCAGTCAACGGACTCCCGGGCTGGATGAGCAGTTCTTC
CDR3 protein: CASSQRTPGLDEQFF
J gene: TRBJ2-1
V gene: TRBV27
clone size: NA
D gene: NA

CDR3 DNA: TGTGCCAGTAGGCCCGCGGGCAATATGAACACTGAAGCTTTCTTT
CDR3 protein: CASRPAGNMNTEAFF
J gene: TRBJ1-1
V gene: TRBV19
clone size: NA
D gene: NA

CDR3 DNA: TGTGCCAGCAGTGGAGGACAGGGGGTTCAGCCCCAGCATTTT
CDR3 protein: CASSGGQGVQPQHF
J gene: TRBJ1-5
V gene: TRBV6-2/TRBV6-3
clone size: NA
D gene: TRBD1

CDR3 DNA: TGTGCCAGCAGCTTAAGCCCGGGAGGACCCTACAATGAGCAGTTCTTC
CDR3 protein: CASSLSPGGPYNEQFF
J gene: TRBJ2-1
V gene: TRBV7-2
clone size: NA
D gene: TRBD2

CDR3 DNA: TGTGCCAGCAGCCAGCCGGGACAAGGCACCGAAGCTTTCTTT
CDR3 protein: CASSQPGQGTEAFF
J gene: TRBJ1-1
V gene: TRBV7-9
clone size: NA
D gene: NA

CDR3 DNA: TGCGCCAGCAGCCAAGACCGGGACATATACTACGAGCAGTACTTC
CDR3 protein: CASSQDRDIYYEQYF
J gene: TRBJ2-7
V gene: TRBV4-1
clone size: NA
D gene: NA

CDR3 DNA: TGTGCCAGCAGCCAAGTAGCGGGAAGCACAGATACGCAGTATTTT
CDR3 protein: CASSQVAGSTDTQYF
J gene: TRBJ2-3
V gene: TRBV14
clone size: many
D gene: TRBD2

CDR3 DNA: TGTGCCAGCAACAACCCGGGGGTGGCTATGAACACTGAAGCTTTCTTT
CDR3 protein: CASNNPGVAMNTEAFF
J gene: TRBJ1-1
V gene: TRBV28
clone size: NA
D gene: NA

CDR3 DNA: TGTGCCAGCAGTTCACCGACAGGGCTGAACACCGGGGAGCTGTTTTTT
CDR3 protein: CASSSPTGLNTGELFF
J gene: TRBJ2-2
V gene: TRBV6-6
clone size: NA
D gene: TRBD1

CDR3 DNA: TGTGCTAGCAGCCCCGTTGGGTCTAGCGGGAGCGGCGAGCAGTTCTTC
CDR3 protein: CASSPVGSSGSGEQFF
J gene: TRBJ2-1
V gene: TRBV7-7
clone size: NA
D gene: TRBD2

CDR3 DNA: TGTGCCAGCAGCTGGGACAGGGGGGCCCACGCCTCCTACGAGCAGTACTTC
CDR3 protein: CASSWDRGAHASYEQYF
J gene: TRBJ2-7
V gene: TRBV7-9
clone size: NA
D gene: TRBD1

CDR3 DNA: TGTGCCAGCAGCCAAGGGACAGCACAAGAGACCCAGTACTTC
CDR3 protein: CASSQGTAQETQYF
J gene: TRBJ2-5
V gene: TRBV5-6
clone size: NA
D gene: TRBD1

CDR3 DNA: TGTGCCAGCAGCTTAACGGGAGGAGGCGTATCGAGCAGTATGTTCTTC
CDR3 protein: CASSLTGGGVSSSMFF
J gene: TRBJ2-1
V gene: TRBV11-2
clone size: once
D gene: TRBD2

CDR3 DNA: TGTGCCAGCAGTTTATCAGTACAGGGTGAGCAGTTCTTC
CDR3 protein: CASSLSVQGEQFF
J gene: TRBJ2-1
V gene: TRBV27
clone size: once
D gene: NA

CDR3 DNA: TGTGCCAGCAGGGAACAGGGATCTGGAAACACCATATATTTT
CDR3 protein: CASREQGSGNTIYF
J gene: TRBJ1-3
V gene: TRBV2
clone size: NA
D gene: NA

CDR3 DNA: TGCGCCAGCAGCCAAGATGGGGACAGACATGCATATGGCTACACCTTC
CDR3 protein: CASSQDGDRHAYGYTF
J gene: TRBJ1-2
V gene: TRBV4-1
clone size: NA
D gene: TRBD1

CDR3 DNA: TGTGCCTGGAGTCGACAGGGTATCGACACTGAAGCTTTCTTT
CDR3 protein: CAWSRQGIDTEAFF
J gene: TRBJ1-1
V gene: TRBV30
clone size: NA
D gene: TRBD1

CDR3 DNA: TGTGCCAGCAGCCCAAAGGGAGACAGGGACTTCGAGACCCAGTACTTC
CDR3 protein: CASSPKGDRDFETQYF
J gene: TRBJ2-5
V gene: TRBV14
clone size: NA
D gene: NA

CDR3 DNA: TGTGCCAGCTCACCACGAGCTAGCGGGGGGCCGAACACCGGGGAGCTGTTTTTT
CDR3 protein: CASSPRASGGPNTGELFF
J gene: TRBJ2-2
V gene: TRBV18
clone size: NA
D gene: TRBD2

CDR3 DNA: TGCGCCAGCAGCCCCTCTACGGGAGGGCTGAACACTGAAGCTTTCTTT
CDR3 protein: CASSPSTGGLNTEAFF
J gene: TRBJ1-1
V gene: TRBV5-1
clone size: NA
D gene: NA

CDR3 DNA: TGCGCCAGCAGCTTGCTTGGGGCCACCGGGGAGCTGTTTTTT
CDR3 protein: CASSLLGATGELFF
J gene: TRBJ2-2
V gene: TRBV5-1
clone size: NA
D gene: NA

CDR3 DNA: TGTGCCAGCAGCTTGGACCCAGGGGTCTCAGCCTATGGCTACACCTTC
CDR3 protein: CASSLDPGVSAYGYTF
J gene: TRBJ1-2
V gene: TRBV5-4
clone size: NA
D gene: NA

CDR3 DNA: TGTGCCAGCAGCTTACACCCAGACACTGAAGCTTTCTTT
CDR3 protein: CASSLHPDTEAFF
J gene: TRBJ1-1
V gene: TRBV7-9
clone size: NA
D gene: NA

CDR3 DNA: TGTGCCAGTAGTATAGCAGGCTCGTGGGGCACAGATACGCAGTATTTT
CDR3 protein: CASSIAGSWGTDTQYF
J gene: TRBJ2-3
V gene: TRBV19
clone size: NA
D gene: NA

CDR3 DNA: TGCGCCAGCAGCCCTCGGGTAGCGGGAGTCTACGAGCAGTACTTC
CDR3 protein: CASSPRVAGVYEQYF
J gene: TRBJ2-7
V gene: TRBV4-1
clone size: NA
D gene: TRBD2

CDR3 DNA: TGTGCCAGCAGCACCCGACAGGGGCCCCCAAGGGAGACCCAGTACTTC
CDR3 protein: CASSTRQGPPRETQYF
J gene: TRBJ2-5
V gene: TRBV5-5
clone size: NA
D gene: TRBD1

CDR3 DNA: TGCAGTGCTAGTAACTCGAGGGGCAATCAGCCCCAGCATTTT
CDR3 protein: CSASNSRGNQPQHF
J gene: TRBJ1-5
V gene: TRBV20-1
clone size: NA
D gene: NA

CDR3 DNA: TGTGCCAGCAGAGCGGGAGTTAAGGGTGAGCAGTTCTTC
CDR3 protein: CASRAGVKGEQFF
J gene: TRBJ2-1
V gene: TRBV6-5
clone size: NA
D gene: TRBD2

CDR3 DNA: TGTGCCAGCAGTGACTCGGCTAGCGGGAACTCCTACAATGAGCAGTTCTTC
CDR3 protein: CASSDSASGNSYNEQFF
J gene: TRBJ2-1
V gene: TRBV6-4
clone size: NA
D gene: TRBD2

CDR3 DNA: TGCGCCAGCAGCCCGCGGACTAGCGGGAGTGTGGGCGAGCAGTACTTC
CDR3 protein: CASSPRTSGSVGEQYF
J gene: TRBJ2-7
V gene: TRBV5-1
clone size: NA
D gene: TRBD2

CDR3 DNA: TGTGCCAGCATGGGGACACCCAACGAGCAGTACTTC
CDR3 protein: CASMGTPNEQYF
J gene: TRBJ2-7
V gene: TRBV25-1
clone size: NA
D gene: NA

CDR3 DNA: TGTGCCAGCAGCTCCTCCGGGACTAGCCGCGAGCAGTACTTC
CDR3 protein: CASSSSGTSREQYF
J gene: TRBJ2-7
V gene: TRBV7-8
clone size: few
D gene: TRBD2

CDR3 DNA: TGCGCCAGCAGAGCCCCCCCTAGCGGGACCTCCATTCTTAATGAGCAGTTCTTC
CDR3 protein: CASRAPPSGTSILNEQFF
J gene: TRBJ2-1
V gene: TRBV5-1
clone size: NA
D gene: TRBD2

CDR3 DNA: TGCGCCAGCAGCCAAATTCAGGAAAAACTGTTTTTT
CDR3 protein: CASSQIQEKLFF
J gene: TRBJ1-4
V gene: TRBV4-1
clone size: NA
D gene: NA

CDR3 DNA: TGTGCCAGCAGTTTAGGAAAGACAGGTGTTAATCAGCCCCAGCATTTT
CDR3 protein: CASSLGKTGVNQPQHF
J gene: TRBJ1-5
V gene: TRBV27
clone size: once
D gene: NA

CDR3 DNA: TGCGCCAGCAGCTTGGCCAGTAACTATGGCTACACCTTC
CDR3 protein: CASSLASNYGYTF
J gene: TRBJ1-2
V gene: TRBV5-1
clone size: NA
D gene: NA

CDR3 DNA: TGCGCCAGCAGCCACGCGGGACTAAAGTACGAGCAGTACTTC
CDR3 protein: CASSHAGLKYEQYF
J gene: TRBJ2-7
V gene: TRBV4-1
clone size: NA
D gene: TRBD2

CDR3 DNA: TGTGCCAGCAGCCGGACTAGCGGGGGGGTAGATACGCAGTATTTT
CDR3 protein: CASSRTSGGVDTQYF
J gene: TRBJ2-3
V gene: TRBV7-3
clone size: NA
D gene: TRBD2

CDR3 DNA: TGTGCCAGCAGCCAATCGAGGGGGGAAGCTTTCTTT
CDR3 protein: CASSQSRGEAFF
J gene: TRBJ1-1
V gene: TRBV16
clone size: NA
D gene: NA

CDR3 DNA: TGCGCCAGCAGCTTGGGGCGGAGTACTAATTCACCCCTCCACTTT
CDR3 protein: CASSLGRSTNSPLHF
J gene: TRBJ1-6
V gene: TRBV5-1
clone size: NA
D gene: NA

CDR3 DNA: TGTGCCAGCAGCCCCAAAGTAGGGAGCGGATACTCCTACAATGAGCAGTTCTTC
CDR3 protein: CASSPKVGSGYSYNEQFF
J gene: TRBJ2-1
V gene: TRBV9
clone size: NA
D gene: NA

CDR3 DNA: TGTGCCAGCAGTGGTGGAACGGGGTATAATTCACCCCTCCACTTT
CDR3 protein: CASSGGTGYNSPLHF
J gene: TRBJ1-6
V gene: TRBV28
clone size: NA
D gene: NA

CDR3 DNA: TGTGCCAGCAGCGTAGGCCAGGCTGCCGGAAACACCATATATTTT
CDR3 protein: CASSVGQAAGNTIYF
J gene: TRBJ1-3
V gene: TRBV9
clone size: NA
D gene: NA

CDR3 DNA: TGTGCCAGCTCACGGGACAGGGCGAACACTGAAGCTTTCTTT
CDR3 protein: CASSRDRANTEAFF
J gene: TRBJ1-1
V gene: TRBV18
clone size: NA
D gene: TRBD1

CDR3 DNA: TGTGCCAGCAGGAGGGGGGGATTCAACACCGGGGAGCTGTTTTTT
CDR3 protein: CASRRGGFNTGELFF
J gene: TRBJ2-2
V gene: TRBV2
clone size: NA
D gene: NA

CDR3 DNA: TGTGCCACCAGCAGGGACAGGGGTTCCCTAGCTAACTATGGCTACACCTTC
CDR3 protein: CATSRDRGSLANYGYTF
J gene: TRBJ1-2
V gene: TRBV15
clone size: NA
D gene: TRBD1

CDR3 DNA: TGTGCCAGCAGCTTAGGGGTGGGGGCCCCCACAGATACGCAGTATTTT
CDR3 protein: CASSLGVGAPTDTQYF
J gene: TRBJ2-3
V gene: TRBV11-2
clone size: NA
D gene: NA

CDR3 DNA: TGTGCCAGCAGCCAAAGTGGACCAGGGTCGTTGGAGACCCAGTACTTC
CDR3 protein: CASSQSGPGSLETQYF
J gene: TRBJ2-5
V gene: TRBV3-1/TRBV3-2
clone size: few
D gene: NA

CDR3 DNA: TGTGCCAGCATAGGGAGGGGGAAAGAGAGCTCTGGAAACACCATATATTTT
CDR3 protein: CASIGRGKESSGNTIYF
J gene: TRBJ1-3
V gene: TRBV27
clone size: NA
D gene: NA

CDR3 DNA: TGTGCCAGTAGTAGGACCGCAGGCGGGTTTGATCAGCCCCAGCATTTT
CDR3 protein: CASSRTAGGFDQPQHF
J gene: TRBJ1-5
V gene: TRBV19
clone size: NA
D gene: NA